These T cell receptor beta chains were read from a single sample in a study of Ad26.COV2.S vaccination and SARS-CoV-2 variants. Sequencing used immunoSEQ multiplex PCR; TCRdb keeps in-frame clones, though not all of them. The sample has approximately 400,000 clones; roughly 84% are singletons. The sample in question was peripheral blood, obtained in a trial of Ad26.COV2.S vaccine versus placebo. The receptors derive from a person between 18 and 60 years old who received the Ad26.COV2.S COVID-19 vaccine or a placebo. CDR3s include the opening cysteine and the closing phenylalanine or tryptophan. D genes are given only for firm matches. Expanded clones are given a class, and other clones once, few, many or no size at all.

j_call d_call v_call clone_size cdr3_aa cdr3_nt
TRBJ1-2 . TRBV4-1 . CASSQDGGGSNFYGYTF TGCGCCAGCAGCCAAGATGGTGGGGGCTCGAACTTCTATGGCTACACCTTC
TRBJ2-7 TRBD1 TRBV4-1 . CASSRDRAHEQYF TGCGCCAGCAGCCGGGACAGGGCCCACGAGCAGTACTTC
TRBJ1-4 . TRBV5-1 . CASSLDTGPNEKLFF TGCGCCAGCAGCTTGGATACGGGACCTAATGAAAAACTGTTTTTT
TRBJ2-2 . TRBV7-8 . CASSPYGPANTGELFF TGTGCCAGCAGCCCCTACGGGCCGGCTAACACCGGGGAGCTGTTTTTT
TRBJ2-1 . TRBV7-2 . CASSLRGAVHRGDEQFF TGTGCCAGCAGCTTGCGCGGGGCAGTCCATCGAGGAGATGAGCAGTTCTTC
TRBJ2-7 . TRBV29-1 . CSVVGSYEQYF TGCAGCGTTGTCGGCAGCTACGAGCAGTACTTC
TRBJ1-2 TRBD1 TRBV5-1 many CASSLGDRAYGYTF TGCGCCAGCAGCTTGGGGGACAGGGCCTATGGCTACACCTTC
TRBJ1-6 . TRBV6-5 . CASSIGGPNSPLHF TGTGCCAGCAGTATCGGGGGGCCGAATTCACCCCTCCACTTT
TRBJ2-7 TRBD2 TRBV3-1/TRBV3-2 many CASSQTRDYGGEQYF TGTGCCAGCAGCCAAACCCGGGACTACGGGGGGGAGCAGTACTTC
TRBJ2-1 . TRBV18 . CASSPYWSVSYNEQFF TGTGCCAGCTCCCCGTATTGGTCTGTCTCCTACAATGAGCAGTTCTTC
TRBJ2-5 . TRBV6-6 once CASSRPGQAQETQYF TGTGCCAGCAGCCGACCGGGACAAGCTCAAGAGACCCAGTACTTC
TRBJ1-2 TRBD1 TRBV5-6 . CASSFILSGGNYGYTF TGTGCCAGCAGCTTTATCTTGTCAGGGGGAAACTATGGCTACACCTTC
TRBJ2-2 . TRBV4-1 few CASSPQTGELFF TGCGCCAGCAGCCCCCAAACCGGGGAGCTGTTTTTT
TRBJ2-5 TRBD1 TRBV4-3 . CASSQTTGGETQYF TGCGCCAGCAGCCAAACCACAGGGGGAGAGACCCAGTACTTC
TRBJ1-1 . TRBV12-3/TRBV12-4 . CASSLEGTEAFF TGTGCCAGCAGTTTAGAGGGAACTGAAGCTTTCTTT
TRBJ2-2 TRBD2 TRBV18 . CASRPGSGIIGELFF TGTGCCAGCCGACCGGGAAGCGGGATCATCGGGGAGCTGTTTTTT
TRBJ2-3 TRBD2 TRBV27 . CASSTTGLAGGMADTQYF TGTGCCAGCAGTACCACGGGACTAGCGGGAGGGATGGCAGATACGCAGTATTTT
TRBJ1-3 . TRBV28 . CASSSLIRSSGNTIYF TGTGCCAGCAGTTCTCTAATCAGGTCCTCTGGAAACACCATATATTTT
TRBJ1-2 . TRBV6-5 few CASMGINYGYTF TGTGCCAGCATGGGCATTAATTATGGCTACACCTTC
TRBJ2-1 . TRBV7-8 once CASSHRVNEQFF TGTGCCAGCAGCCACAGGGTGAATGAGCAGTTCTTC
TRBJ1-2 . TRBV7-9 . CASSLNRAGYGYTF TGTGCCAGCAGCTTAAATAGAGCGGGCTATGGCTACACCTTC
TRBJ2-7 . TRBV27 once CASSLGGSYEQYF TGTGCCAGCAGTTTAGGGGGTTCCTACGAGCAGTACTTC
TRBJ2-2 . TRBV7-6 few CASSLGPGELFF TGTGCCAGCAGCTTAGGTCCCGGGGAGCTGTTTTTT
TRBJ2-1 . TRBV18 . CASSGEEGNEQFF TGTGCCAGCTCCGGCGAGGAGGGCAATGAGCAGTTCTTC
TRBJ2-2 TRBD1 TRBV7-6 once CASSLRASGQSFTGELFF TGTGCCAGCAGCTTAAGGGCCTCGGGACAGTCGTTCACCGGGGAGCTGTTTTTT
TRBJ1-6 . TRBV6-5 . CASSSSNSPLHF TGTGCCAGCAGCTCCTCTAATTCACCCCTCCACTTT
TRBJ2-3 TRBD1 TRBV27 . CASSLYPRQGWGTDTQYF TGTGCCAGCAGTTTATACCCGAGACAGGGATGGGGCACAGATACGCAGTATTTT
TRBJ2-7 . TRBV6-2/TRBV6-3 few CASSSGLKKVYEQYF TGTGCCAGCAGTTCCGGACTGAAGAAAGTCTACGAGCAGTACTTC
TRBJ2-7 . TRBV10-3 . CAISESLDYEQYF TGTGCCATCAGTGAGTCTCTAGACTACGAGCAGTACTTC
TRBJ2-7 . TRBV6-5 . CASSPLEGSSYEQYF TGTGCCAGCAGTCCCTTAGAAGGGAGCTCCTACGAGCAGTACTTC
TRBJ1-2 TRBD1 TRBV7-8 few CASSLAMGQGSVEVTF TGTGCCAGCAGCTTAGCTATGGGACAGGGCTCCGTTGAAGTAACCTTC
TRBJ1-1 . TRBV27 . CASRFQGSAEAFF TGTGCCAGCAGATTCCAGGGGTCGGCTGAAGCTTTCTTT
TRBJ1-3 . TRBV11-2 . CASSLSGISGNTIYF TGTGCCAGCAGCTTAAGCGGTATCTCTGGAAACACCATATATTTT
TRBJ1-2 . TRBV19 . CASSDSNYGYTF TGTGCCAGTAGTGACTCTAACTATGGCTACACCTTC
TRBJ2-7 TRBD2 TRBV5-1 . CASRLAGGPYEQYF TGCGCCAGCAGGTTAGCGGGGGGGCCCTACGAGCAGTACTTC
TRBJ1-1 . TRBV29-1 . CSVESPWAFF TGCAGCGTTGAAAGTCCCTGGGCTTTCTTT
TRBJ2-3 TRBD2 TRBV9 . CASSVDSGRTDTQYF TGTGCCAGCAGCGTAGATAGCGGGAGAACAGATACGCAGTATTTT
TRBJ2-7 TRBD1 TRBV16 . CASSVNRGPAEQYF TGTGCCAGCAGCGTTAATAGGGGGCCTGCCGAGCAGTACTTC
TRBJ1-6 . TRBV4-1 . CASSHQDSNSPLHF TGCGCCAGCAGCCATCAGGACAGTAATTCACCCCTCCACTTT
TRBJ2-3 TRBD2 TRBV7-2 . CASSLPGGSTDTQYF TGTGCCAGCAGCCTACCGGGGGGGAGCACAGATACGCAGTATTTT
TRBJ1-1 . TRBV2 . CASSDSGAAVTEAFF TGTGCCAGCAGTGATTCAGGAGCAGCGGTCACTGAAGCTTTCTTT
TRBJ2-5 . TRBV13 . CASSLWVEETQYF TGTGCCAGCAGCTTATGGGTTGAAGAGACCCAGTACTTC
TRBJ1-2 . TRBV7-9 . CASSHREDGYTF TGTGCCAGCAGCCACCGGGAAGATGGCTACACCTTC
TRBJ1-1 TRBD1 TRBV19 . CASSIRAGGNTEAFF TGTGCCAGTAGTATCCGGGCAGGGGGTAACACTGAAGCTTTCTTT
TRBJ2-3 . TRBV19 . CASSTRAGTDTQYF TGTGCCAGTAGTACGAGAGCGGGCACAGATACGCAGTATTTT
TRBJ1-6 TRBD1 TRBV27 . CASSSWDSRNSPLHF TGTGCCAGCAGTTCCTGGGACAGTCGTAATTCACCCCTCCACTTT